This T cell receptor beta chain was observed in a study of cytomegalovirus exposure and HLA in healthy donors. The study, taken as a whole, reports: Most TCR sequences were seen very rarely across donors, but some public TCRs occurred in many.

PCR employed 60 Vbeta and 13 Jbeta primers. The repertoire was sequenced with immunoSEQ multiplex PCR; TCRdb's copy has only in-frame clones and lacks some. The repertoire holds around 130,000 clones, with around 81% as singletons. A remark on this clone: The antigen remains undetermined.

The CDR3 sequence is 17 residues long. V lost 0 bases, J lost 0 bases, and 13 bases lay in between. This chain links TRBV5-7 with TRBJ1-3, with D possibly matching TRBD1 (5 bases). TRBV5-7 is known as an ORF, though its function is uncertain. Sequencing input: PBMCs. The sequence derives from a woman in her thirties or forties in good health and CMV-seronegative. The CDR3 is CASSLAWGGSSGNTIYF. CDR3 nucleotides: TGTGCCAGCAGCTTGGCCTGGGGGGGGAGCTCTGGAAACACCATATATTTT.